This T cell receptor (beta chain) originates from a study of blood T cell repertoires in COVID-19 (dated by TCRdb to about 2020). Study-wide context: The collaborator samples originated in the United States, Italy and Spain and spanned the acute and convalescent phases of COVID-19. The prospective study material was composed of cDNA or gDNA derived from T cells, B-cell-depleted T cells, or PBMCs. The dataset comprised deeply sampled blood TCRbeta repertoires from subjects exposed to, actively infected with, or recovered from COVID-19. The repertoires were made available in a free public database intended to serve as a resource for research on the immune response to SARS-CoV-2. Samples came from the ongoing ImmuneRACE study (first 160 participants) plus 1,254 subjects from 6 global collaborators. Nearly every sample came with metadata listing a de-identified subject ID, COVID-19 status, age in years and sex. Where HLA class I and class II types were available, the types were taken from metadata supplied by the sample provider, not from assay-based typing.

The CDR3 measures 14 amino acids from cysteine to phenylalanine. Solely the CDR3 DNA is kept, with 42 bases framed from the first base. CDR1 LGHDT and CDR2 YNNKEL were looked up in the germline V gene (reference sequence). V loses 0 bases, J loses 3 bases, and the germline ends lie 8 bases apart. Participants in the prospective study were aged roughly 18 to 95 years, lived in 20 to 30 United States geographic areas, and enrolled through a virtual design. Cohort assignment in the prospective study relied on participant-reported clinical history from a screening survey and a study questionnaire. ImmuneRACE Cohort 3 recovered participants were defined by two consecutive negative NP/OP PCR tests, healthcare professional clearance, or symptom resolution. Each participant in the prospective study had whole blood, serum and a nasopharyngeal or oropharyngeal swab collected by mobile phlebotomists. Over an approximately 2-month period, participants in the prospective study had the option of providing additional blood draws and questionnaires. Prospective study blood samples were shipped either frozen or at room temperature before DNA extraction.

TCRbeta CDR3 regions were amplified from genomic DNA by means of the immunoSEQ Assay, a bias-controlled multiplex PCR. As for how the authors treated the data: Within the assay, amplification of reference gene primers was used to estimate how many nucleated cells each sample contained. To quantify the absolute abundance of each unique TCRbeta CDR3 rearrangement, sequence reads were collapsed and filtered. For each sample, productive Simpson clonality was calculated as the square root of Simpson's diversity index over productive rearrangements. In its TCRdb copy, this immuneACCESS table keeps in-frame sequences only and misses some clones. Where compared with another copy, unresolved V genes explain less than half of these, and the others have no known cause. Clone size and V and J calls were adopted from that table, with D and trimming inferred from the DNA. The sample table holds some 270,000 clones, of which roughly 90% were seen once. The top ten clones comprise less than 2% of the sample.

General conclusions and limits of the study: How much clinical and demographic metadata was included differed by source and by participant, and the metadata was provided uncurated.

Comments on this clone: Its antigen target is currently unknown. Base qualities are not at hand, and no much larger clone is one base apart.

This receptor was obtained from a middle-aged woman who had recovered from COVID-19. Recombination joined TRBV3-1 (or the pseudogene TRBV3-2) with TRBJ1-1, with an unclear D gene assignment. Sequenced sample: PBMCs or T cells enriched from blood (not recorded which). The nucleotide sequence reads TGTGCCAGCAGCCAAGACTTGGAGGACACTGAAGCTTTCTTT. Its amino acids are CASSQDLEDTEAFF.